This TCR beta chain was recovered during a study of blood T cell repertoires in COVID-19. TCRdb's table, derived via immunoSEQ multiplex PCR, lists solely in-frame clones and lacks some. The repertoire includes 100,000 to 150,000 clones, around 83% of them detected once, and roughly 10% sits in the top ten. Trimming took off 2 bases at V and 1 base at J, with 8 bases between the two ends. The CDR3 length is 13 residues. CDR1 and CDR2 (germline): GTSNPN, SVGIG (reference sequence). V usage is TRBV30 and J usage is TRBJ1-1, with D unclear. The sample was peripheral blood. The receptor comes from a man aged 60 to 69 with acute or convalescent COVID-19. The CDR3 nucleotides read TGTGCCTGGAGTTGGCGACAGAACACTGAAGCTTTCTTT. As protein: CAWSWRQNTEAFF.